These T cell receptor beta chains were read from a single sample in a study of blood T cell repertoires in COVID-19. The table came from immunoSEQ multiplex PCR; TCRdb's copy has only in-frame clones and leaves some out. The sample yields roughly 38,000 clones, about 70% seen once. Sample: peripheral blood. The receptors derive from an older man with active or convalescent COVID-19. CDR3s include the opening cysteine and the closing phenylalanine or tryptophan. Each record gives: clone size, J gene, V gene, D gene, CDR3 protein, CDR3 DNA. The D gene is left open where the match is weak. For some rows the clone size is stated as once, few or many, or as a class when expanded; others skip it.

>few|TRBJ1-6|TRBV27|NA
CASSSFAGSPLHF
TGTGCCAGCAGTTCCTTTGCGGGTTCACCCCTCCACTTT
>few|TRBJ2-3|TRBV4-1|NA
CASSQATSLSTQYF
TGCGCCAGCAGCCAAGCCACTAGTTTGTCTACGCAGTATTTT
>NA|TRBJ1-3|TRBV6-5|NA
CASSGQLSGNTIYF
TGTGCCAGCAGCGGACAGCTCTCTGGAAACACCATATATTTT
>NA|TRBJ2-7|TRBV30|NA
CAWSPGSYEQYF
TGTGCCTGGAGTCCCGGCTCCTACGAGCAGTACTTC
>NA|TRBJ1-1|TRBV2|TRBD1
CATTPGQGNQAFF
TGTGCCACCACACCGGGACAGGGGAACCAAGCTTTCTTT
>NA|TRBJ1-2|TRBV6-2/TRBV6-3|NA
CASSFQGTYGYTF
TGTGCCAGCAGCTTCCAGGGAACCTATGGCTACACCTTC
>NA|TRBJ2-7|TRBV20-1|TRBD1
CSASGAQGLYF
TGCAGTGCTAGTGGGGCACAGGGGTTGTACTTC
>few|TRBJ2-1|TRBV27|NA
CASSSRIELF
TGTGCCAGCAGTTCCAGGATCGAACTCTTC
>NA|TRBJ2-1|TRBV5-4|TRBD2
CASSSGGTSSNREQFF
TGTGCCAGCAGCTCGGGCGGGACTAGCTCGAATCGTGAGCAGTTCTTC
>NA|TRBJ1-1|TRBV18|NA
CASSPRQWSEAFF
TGTGCCAGCTCTCCTAGACAGTGGAGTGAAGCTTTCTTT
>NA|TRBJ1-2|TRBV11-2|TRBD1
CASSQIRTGGGYTF
TGTGCCAGCAGCCAAATTCGGACAGGGGGCGGCTACACCTTC
>NA|TRBJ1-2|TRBV11-3|NA
CASSLEIGQGSRTF
TGTGCCAGCAGCTTAGAAATCGGCCAGGGATCGAGAACCTTC
>NA|TRBJ1-5|TRBV5-1|NA
CASSLVAGTNQPQHF
TGCGCCAGCAGCTTGGTGGCAGGCACCAATCAGCCCCAGCATTTT
>NA|TRBJ2-7|TRBV5-4|NA
CASSLDRARYEQYF
TGTGCCAGCAGCTTGGACAGGGCCCGCTACGAGCAGTACTTC
>NA|TRBJ2-5|TRBV11-3|NA
CASSPGETQYF
TGTGCCAGCAGCCCCGGGGAGACCCAGTACTTC
>NA|TRBJ1-1|TRBV5-6|NA
CASSLDWTEAFF
TGTGCCAGCAGCTTGGACTGGACTGAAGCTTTCTTT
>NA|TRBJ2-6|TRBV19|TRBD2
CASSIALAVGANVLTF
TGTGCCAGTAGTATAGCACTAGCGGTCGGGGCCAACGTCCTGACTTTC
>NA|TRBJ2-7|TRBV5-1|TRBD1
CASTSGQGGSYEQYF
TGCGCCAGCACCTCCGGACAGGGTGGTTCCTACGAGCAGTACTTC
>NA|TRBJ1-4|TRBV19|TRBD1
CASIPGQGEKLFF
TGTGCCAGCATACCGGGACAGGGTGAAAAACTGTTTTTT
>NA|TRBJ1-5|TRBV3-1/TRBV3-2|NA
CASSQDRNNQPQHF
TGTGCCAGCAGCCAAGACAGGAACAATCAGCCCCAGCATTTT
>NA|TRBJ2-7|TRBV9|TRBD2
CASRNLGSGGNEQYF
TGTGCCAGCAGAAATTTAGGGAGCGGGGGGAACGAGCAGTACTTC
>NA|TRBJ1-3|TRBV12-3/TRBV12-4|TRBD1
CASGTGVGNTIYF
TGTGCCAGCGGGACAGGGGTGGGAAACACCATATATTTT
>few|TRBJ1-2|TRBV19|NA
CASSMAASNYGYTF
TGTGCCAGTAGTATGGCCGCCTCTAACTATGGCTACACCTTC
>few|TRBJ2-5|TRBV12-3/TRBV12-4|NA
CASSWGGTQYF
TGTGCCAGCAGTTGGGGCGGGACCCAGTACTTC
>once|TRBJ2-1|TRBV2|TRBD1
CASSEDANRGFQFF
TGTGCCAGCAGTGAAGACGCAAACAGGGGTTTCCAGTTCTTC
>NA|TRBJ1-5|TRBV6-1|NA
CASSEDWRTVNQPQHF
TGTGCCAGCAGTGAGGATTGGAGGACAGTCAATCAGCCCCAGCATTTT
>NA|TRBJ2-1|TRBV5-4|TRBD2
CASSSGLAGVSEQFF
TGTGCCAGCAGCTCGGGACTAGCGGGGGTGAGTGAGCAGTTCTTC
>NA|TRBJ1-6|TRBV21-1|NA
CASSTTPPGSSPLHF
TGTGCCAGCAGCACGACGCCTCCTGGGAGTTCACCCCTCCACTTT
>NA|TRBJ2-1|TRBV5-1|NA
CASSFTSVSNYNEQFF
TGCGCCAGCAGCTTCACGTCCGTGAGTAACTACAATGAGCAGTTCTTC
>NA|TRBJ1-2|TRBV7-9|TRBD1
CASSLGDSNYGYTF
TGTGCCAGCAGCTTAGGGGACAGTAACTATGGCTACACCTTC
>once|TRBJ2-5|TRBV10-1|TRBD1
CASPWTGVLTQYF
TGCGCCAGCCCGTGGACAGGAGTCCTTACCCAGTACTTC
>once|TRBJ2-3|TRBV5-6|NA
CASSLKETGTSTDTQYF
TGTGCCAGCAGCCTGAAGGAGACAGGAACTAGCACAGATACGCAGTATTTT
>NA|TRBJ2-1|TRBV24-1|NA
CATSDGSDPYNEQFF
TGTGCCACCAGTGACGGGTCGGATCCGTACAATGAGCAGTTCTTC
>once|TRBJ2-2|TRBV28|TRBD1
CASSLVGTVNTGELFF
TGTGCCAGCAGTTTGGTCGGGACAGTGAACACCGGGGAGCTGTTTTTT
>NA|TRBJ1-1|TRBV28|NA
CASSFSVNTEAFF
TGTGCCAGCAGTTTCTCAGTGAACACTGAAGCTTTCTTT
>NA|TRBJ2-1|TRBV2|NA
CASSETWSDEQFF
TGTGCCAGCAGTGAAACGTGGTCGGATGAGCAGTTCTTC
>NA|TRBJ2-5|TRBV2|NA
CASRRLLQGRQETQYF
TGTGCCAGCAGACGATTATTACAGGGGAGGCAAGAGACCCAGTACTTC
>NA|TRBJ2-1|TRBV2|NA
CASSEAEGNEQFF
TGTGCCAGCAGTGAAGCGGAGGGTAATGAGCAGTTCTTC
>NA|TRBJ1-4|TRBV11-3|NA
CASSRRGINEKLFF
TGTGCCAGCAGCCGCAGAGGGATTAATGAAAAACTGTTTTTT
>few|TRBJ1-1|TRBV6-6|NA
CASSNRPMNTEAFF
TGTGCCAGCAGTAACAGACCGATGAACACTGAAGCTTTCTTT
>NA|TRBJ1-1|TRBV6-1|NA
CASSDIQSGRGRNTEAFF
TGTGCCAGCAGTGATATTCAGTCAGGGAGGGGGAGGAACACTGAAGCTTTCTTT
>NA|TRBJ1-5|TRBV2|NA
CASSADRQQPQHF
TGTGCCAGCAGCGCGGACAGACAGCAGCCCCAGCATTTT
>NA|TRBJ2-3|TRBV6-5|TRBD2
CASRHGLAGTDTQYF
TGTGCCAGCAGACACGGACTAGCTGGCACAGATACGCAGTATTTT
>NA|TRBJ1-1|TRBV5-1|NA
CASAGTNTEAFF
TGCGCCAGCGCGGGAACGAACACTGAAGCTTTCTTT
>once|TRBJ2-1|TRBV10-3|NA
CAISESPGARGEQFF
TGTGCCATCAGTGAGTCGCCAGGGGCGCGCGGTGAGCAGTTCTTC
>NA|TRBJ2-1|TRBV30|TRBD2
CAWSGGGAYNEQFF
TGTGCCTGGAGCGGTGGGGGGGCCTACAATGAGCAGTTCTTC
>NA|TRBJ2-5|TRBV7-6|NA
CASSSRQKETQYF
TGTGCCAGCAGCTCAAGACAGAAAGAGACCCAGTACTTC
>NA|TRBJ2-7|TRBV5-1|NA
CASSLAWGQGNEQYF
TGCGCCAGCAGCTTGGCCTGGGGCCAGGGTAACGAGCAGTACTTC
>NA|TRBJ1-6|TRBV5-1|NA
CASSFNRGLNSPLHF
TGCGCCAGCAGCTTTAACAGAGGACTTAATTCACCCCTCCACTTT
>NA|TRBJ1-1|TRBV5-4|TRBD1
CASSLRQGAEAFF
TGTGCCAGCAGCTTGAGACAGGGTGCTGAAGCTTTCTTT
>NA|TRBJ1-2|TRBV20-1|NA
CSASTDYGYTF
TGCAGTGCTTCGACAGATTATGGCTACACCTTC
>few|TRBJ1-2|TRBV29-1|NA
CSVVEGVNYGYTF
TGCAGCGTTGTTGAGGGGGTGAACTATGGCTACACCTTC
>NA|TRBJ2-5|TRBV29-1|TRBD1
CSVASGTGETQYF
TGCAGCGTCGCCTCCGGGACAGGAGAGACCCAGTACTTC
>NA|TRBJ1-6|TRBV18|TRBD1
CATGPPGQDSPLHF
TGTGCCACGGGGCCCCCGGGACAGGATTCACCCCTCCACTTT
>NA|TRBJ1-6|TRBV7-6|TRBD1
CASSYGQGLNSPLHF
TGTGCCAGCAGCTACGGACAGGGTCTTAATTCACCCCTCCACTTT
>few|TRBJ2-7|TRBV7-2|NA
CASSLVLSSSYEQYF
TGTGCCAGCAGCTTAGTTTTGAGCTCTTCCTACGAGCAGTACTTC
>NA|TRBJ2-2|TRBV7-3|NA
CASSLVGGPNTGELFF
TGTGCCAGCAGCCTAGTGGGGGGACCTAACACCGGGGAGCTGTTTTTT
>NA|TRBJ2-5|TRBV11-2|NA
CASSKTGTRGETQYF
TGTGCCAGCAGTAAAACCGGGACACGGGGAGAGACCCAGTACTTC
>NA|TRBJ1-2|TRBV6-6|NA
CASSYGYQDYGYTF
TGTGCCAGCAGTTATGGGTACCAGGACTATGGCTACACCTTC